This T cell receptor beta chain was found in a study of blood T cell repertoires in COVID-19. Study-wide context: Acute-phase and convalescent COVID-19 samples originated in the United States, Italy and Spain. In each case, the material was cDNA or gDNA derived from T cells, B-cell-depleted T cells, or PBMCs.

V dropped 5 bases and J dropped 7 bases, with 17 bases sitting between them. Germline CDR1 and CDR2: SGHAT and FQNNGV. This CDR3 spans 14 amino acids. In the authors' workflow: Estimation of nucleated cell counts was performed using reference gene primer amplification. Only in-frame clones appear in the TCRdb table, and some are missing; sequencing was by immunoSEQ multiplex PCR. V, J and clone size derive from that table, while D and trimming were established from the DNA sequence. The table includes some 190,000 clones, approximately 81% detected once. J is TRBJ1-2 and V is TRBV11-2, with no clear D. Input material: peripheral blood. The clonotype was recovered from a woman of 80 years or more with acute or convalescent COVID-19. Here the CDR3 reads CASSQRTESSGYTF. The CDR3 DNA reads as TGTGCCAGCAGCCAGCGGACCGAAAGCAGTGGCTACACCTTC. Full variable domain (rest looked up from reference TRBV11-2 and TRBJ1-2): EAGVAQSPRYKIIEKRQSVAFWCNPISGHATLYWYQQILGQGPKLLIQFQNNGVVDDSQLPKDRFSAERLKGVDSTLKIQPAKLEDSAVYLCASSQRTESSGYTFGSGTRLTVV.